Listed here are 19 T cell receptor beta chains from one sample, sequenced in a study of blood T cells in healthy people across ages (dated by TCRdb to between 2014 and 2017). Library method: 5' RACE. TCRdb records Illumina HiSeq 2500 as the sequencer. The second PCR ran for roughly 7 to 11 cycles and used a J-beta primer mix along with a sample-barcoded 5' primer. Using fastp at Q25 and MiXCR, TCRdb reprocessed the public reads and kept productive beta chains. Each entry merges the rows of one CDR3 protein and shows their most common DNA and genes. This sample is represented by 650,000 to 950,000 distinct CDR3 sequences; approximately 44% of them were singletons. Of the sample, roughly a fifth falls within the top ten clones. Sequencing was performed on blood. These receptors were taken from a man aged 55 to 69 in good health.

This clonotype was detected ten times or more. The V and J genes are TRBV20-1 and TRBJ2-7; D is perhaps TRBD1 (6 bases). This CDR3 region has 15 residues. From germline, CDR1 is DFQATT and CDR2 SNEGSKA (reference sequence). V was clipped by 1 base and J by 4 bases, with 17 bases between them. CDR3 amino acids: CSARVSGAYDYEQYF. In nucleotides, the CDR3 is TGCAGTGCTAGAGTGTCAGGGGCTTATGATTACGAGCAGTACTTC.

In this sample, this clonotype turned up a few times. The chain combines TRBV11-2 with TRBJ2-7, with 13 bases matching TRBD2. J gave up 0 bases and V 3 bases, and 5 bases lay outside the gene matches. This CDR3 has 17 residues. In germline, CDR1 is SGHAT, CDR2 FQNNGV. In DNA form, the CDR3 reads TGTGCCAGCAGCTTGACTAGCGGGGGGCTAAGCTCCTACGAGCAGTACTTC. This translates into CASSLTSGGLSSYEQYF.

The chain couples TRBV11-3 to TRBJ1-1; tentative D call: TRBD1 (5 bases). The V gene lost 1 base and the J gene lost 5 bases, with 14 bases spanning the gap. The V gene's germline CDR1 is SGHNT and CDR2 YENEEA. The CDR3 has 15 amino acids. The CDR3 region has the DNA TGTGCCAGCAGCTTAGGTGGGGCAGCAGGAACTGAAGCTTTCTTT. Its protein product is CASSLGGAAGTEAFF.

The V gene is TRBV7-2, the J gene TRBJ2-2, with D maybe TRBD2 (5 bases). CDR1 is SGHTA and CDR2 is FQGNSA in the germline V gene. This CDR3 is 15 amino acids long. V was cut by 5 bases and J by 5 bases, with 15 bases left in between. The CDR3 DNA is TGTGCCAGCAGCCCTGTAGCGAGGTCGACCGGGGAGCTGTTTTTT. Amino acid sequence: CASSPVARSTGELFF.

This clonotype was detected only once. V and J are TRBV7-2 and TRBJ1-6; 8 positions match TRBD1. The germline V gene has CDR1 SGHTA and CDR2 FQGNSA. V lost 3 bases, J lost 4 bases, and 11 bases stayed unmatched. The CDR3 extends over 18 amino acids. CDR3 bases: TGTGCCAGCAGCTTCAGACAGGGGTCGCTCAATTATAATTCACCCCTCCACTTT. Its protein is CASSFRQGSLNYNSPLHF.

This chain links TRBV20-1 with TRBJ2-3; D ambiguous. V dropped 4 bases and J dropped 0 bases, with 11 bases sitting between them. CDR3 size: 14 residues. Germline V CDR1 and CDR2: DFQATT, SNEGSKA (reference sequence). As DNA, the CDR3 is TGCAGTGCTAATCGGGCTGCTAGCACAGATACGCAGTATTTT. Protein product: CSANRAASTDTQYF.

The table lists this clonotype with a count of one. The chain is built from TRBV6-6 and TRBJ1-2; no clear D. Germline V gene data show CDR1 as MNHNY and CDR2 as SVGAGI (reference sequence). Trimming pared 6 bases from V and 4 bases from J, leaving 21 bases between. The CDR3 totals 16 residues. DNA for the CDR3: TGTGCCAGCAGACCACACAGAGTACCCATATCCTATGGCTACACCTTC. The encoded protein is CASRPHRVPISYGYTF.

This clonotype occurred a few times. The V call is TRBV2, the J call TRBJ1-6; D remains ambiguous. From germline, CDR1 is SNHLY and CDR2 FYNNEI. Trimming shortened V by 6 bases and J by 8 bases, and 11 bases separated the two germline ends. The CDR3 is 13 amino acids. The CDR3 region is CASSGEVDSPLHF. As DNA, the CDR3 is TGTGCCAGCAGCGGGGAGGTAGATTCACCCCTCCACTTT.

The J gene is TRBJ1-2, the V gene TRBV4-1; D remains ambiguous. Germline CDR1 and CDR2: MGHRA and YSYEKL. The CDR3 has 12 amino acids. V was cut by 0 bases and J by 5 bases, with 4 bases left in between. The CDR3 is CASSQDKYGYTF. The CDR3 region has the DNA TGCGCCAGCAGCCAAGACAAGTATGGCTACACCTTC.

CDR3 region: CAISDRTGNQPQHF. DNA for the CDR3: TGTGCCATCAGTGATCGGACAGGGAATCAGCCCCAGCATTTT. The chain is built from TRBV10-3 and TRBJ1-5; 8 bases are a match to TRBD1. The ends lost 3 bases at V and 4 bases at J; junction bases unmatched: 2. The CDR3 contains 14 residues. The germline V gene has CDR1 ENHRY and CDR2 SYGVKD.

As concerns this clonotype: The germline gene is not matched at one end of the junction; a read error may be the cause. The CDR3 DNA reads as TGTGCCTGGGGTGTAAACCGACCCAACGGGGGCTACACCTTC. Translated: CAWGVNRPNGGYTF. The chain recombines TRBV30 with TRBJ1-2; D is unclear. Germline loops: CDR1 GTSNPN, CDR2 SVGIG (reference sequence). The CDR3 totals 14 residues.

This clonotype appeared a few times. This chain links TRBV25-1 with TRBJ2-1; D possibly corresponds to TRBD1 (5 bases). Trimming took 4 bases from V and 0 from J, leaving 10 bases between them. Germline V gene data show CDR1 as MGHDK and CDR2 as SYGVNS. This CDR3 comprises 15 residues. The CDR3 coding sequence is TGTGCCAGCAGTGCAGGGAAATTCTCCTACAATGAGCAGTTCTTC. Protein product: CASSAGKFSYNEQFF. Using reference TRBV25-1 and TRBJ2-1 for the parts outside the CDR3, the full variable domain is EADIYQTPRYLVIGTGKKITLECSQTMGHDKMYWYQQDPGMELHLIHYSYGVNSTEKGDLSSESTVSRIRTEHFPLTLESARPSHTSQYLCASSAGKFSYNEQFFGPGTRLTVL.

The chain employs TRBV11-3 and TRBJ2-6; TRBD1 is a possible D gene (6 bases). V was clipped by 3 bases and J by 3 bases, with 18 bases between them. The CDR3 consists of 18 residues. CDR1 SGHNT and CDR2 YENEEA come from the germline V gene. The CDR3 DNA follows: TGTGCCAGCAGCTTTGAACAGGGAACCCCCTGTGGGGCCAACGTCCTGACTTTC. This gives the protein CASSFEQGTPCGANVLTF.

Notes on this clonotype: A read error may produce the germline difference seen at one junction end. The chain has TRBV20-1 and TRBJ2-6; perhaps TRBD2 as D (6 bases). The germline gives CDR1 DFQATT, CDR2 SNEGSKA (reference sequence). CDR3 length: 15 residues. CDR3 DNA sequence: TGCAGCGCGTCCGGGAGTAACTCTGGGGCCAGCGTCCTGACTTTC. It specifies CSASGSNSGASVLTF.

This clonotype showed up just a few times. The rearrangement links TRBV4-1 to TRBJ1-5; D is unresolved. Germline V gives CDR1 MGHRA, CDR2 YSYEKL. The germline V and J ends were trimmed by 1 base and 4 bases, with 11 bases remaining between them. There are 15 residues in the CDR3. CDR3 bases: TGCGCCAGCAGCCAAGTAGGGCCAGATAATCAGCCCCAGCATTTT. Its translation: CASSQVGPDNQPQHF.

This clonotype occurred a few times. The rearrangement uses TRBV7-8 and TRBJ1-5; TRBD1 might be the D (5 bases). CDR1 is SGHVS, CDR2 FQNEAQ, per germline. CDR3 size: 14 residues. V was cut by 5 bases and J by 11 bases, with 19 bases left in between. The CDR3 region is CASSTRDGPISQHF. Here the CDR3 DNA reads TGTGCCAGCAGCACCCGGGACGGACCCATTTCCCAGCATTTT.

Many counts were recorded for this clonotype. This sequence joins TRBV27 and TRBJ2-7; possibly TRBD2 for D (7 bases). The CDR3 runs 14 residues. V was cut by 4 bases and J by 1 base, with 11 bases left in between. Germline V gene sequence: CDR1 MNHEY, CDR2 SMNVEV (reference sequence). CDR3 bases: TGTGCCAGCAGTTGGGCGGGGGCTTCCTACGAGCAGTACTTC. The encoded protein is CASSWAGASYEQYF.

This clonotype was found a few times. V usage is TRBV28 and J usage is TRBJ1-2, with TRBD1 matching 9 bases. The germline V gene encodes CDR1 MDHEN and CDR2 SYDVKM. V lost 2 bases and J lost 4; bases outside the gene matches: 8. This CDR3 is 16 amino acids long. The CDR3 region has the DNA TGTGCCAGCAGTTTACAGGACAGGGGATTCTCCTATGGCTACACCTTC. Translated, it gives CASSLQDRGFSYGYTF.

This clonotype was counted once. The CDR3 sequence: CATSQIRGSNQPQHF. The CDR3 coding sequence is TGTGCCACCAGCCAAATTCGGGGGAGCAATCAGCCCCAGCATTTT. The chain uses TRBV15 and TRBJ1-5, with a weak D call TRBD1 (5 bases). The CDR3 has 15 residues. CDR1 and CDR2 (germline): LNHNV, YYDKDF (reference sequence). The ends were cut back, 5 bases at V and 1 base at J, with 12 bases in the middle.